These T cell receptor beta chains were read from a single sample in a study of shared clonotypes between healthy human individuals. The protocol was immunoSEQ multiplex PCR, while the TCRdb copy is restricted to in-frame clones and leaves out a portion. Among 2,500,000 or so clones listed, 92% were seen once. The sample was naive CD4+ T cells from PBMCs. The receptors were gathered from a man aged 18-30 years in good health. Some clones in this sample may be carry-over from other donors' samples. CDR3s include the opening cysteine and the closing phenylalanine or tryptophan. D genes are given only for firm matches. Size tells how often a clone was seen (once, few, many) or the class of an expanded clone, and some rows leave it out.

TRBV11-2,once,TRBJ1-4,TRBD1,CASSRGDRAGKLFF,TGTGCCAGCAGCAGAGGGGACAGGGCAGGAAAACTGTTTTTT
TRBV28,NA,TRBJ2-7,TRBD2,CASRRTSGWYEQYF,TGTGCCAGCAGAAGGACTAGCGGGTGGTACGAGCAGTACTTC
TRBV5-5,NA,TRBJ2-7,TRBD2,CASSLAGTSGSTGQYF,TGTGCCAGCAGCTTGGCAGGGACTAGCGGGAGTACTGGGCAGTACTTC
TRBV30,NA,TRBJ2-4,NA,CAWSGGAKNIQYF,TGTGCCTGGAGTGGCGGGGCCAAAAACATTCAGTACTTC
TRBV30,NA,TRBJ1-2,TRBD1,CAWSVTTGNYGYTF,TGTGCCTGGAGTGTTACGACAGGGAACTATGGCTACACCTTC
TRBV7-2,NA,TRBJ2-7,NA,CASAHRDAYEQYF,TGTGCCAGCGCCCACCGGGACGCCTACGAGCAGTACTTC
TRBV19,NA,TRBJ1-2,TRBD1,CASSISTGTNYGYTF,TGTGCCAGTAGTATCTCGACAGGGACCAACTATGGCTACACCTTC
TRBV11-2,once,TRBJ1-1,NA,CASSLNRDTEAFF,TGTGCCAGCAGCTTAAATCGTGACACTGAAGCTTTCTTT
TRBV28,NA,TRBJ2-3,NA,CASSPSHRQKADTQYF,TGTGCCAGCAGCCCTTCCCACCGACAAAAAGCAGATACGCAGTATTTT
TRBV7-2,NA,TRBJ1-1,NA,CASSFLGQGLEAFF,TGTGCCAGCAGCTTCTTGGGGCAGGGGCTTGAAGCTTTCTTT
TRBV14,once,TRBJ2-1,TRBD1,CASSPGTAYNEQFF,TGTGCCAGCAGCCCCGGGACAGCTTACAATGAGCAGTTCTTC
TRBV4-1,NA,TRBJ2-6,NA,CASSPSPGPGANVLTF,TGCGCCAGCAGCCCGTCGCCAGGGCCCGGGGCCAACGTCCTGACTTTC
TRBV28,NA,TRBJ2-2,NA,CASSPQGSYTGELFF,TGTGCCAGCAGCCCTCAGGGGTCGTATACCGGGGAGCTGTTTTTT
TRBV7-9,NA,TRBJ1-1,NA,CASSLGFSRTEAFF,TGTGCCAGCAGCTTAGGCTTTAGTCGGACTGAAGCTTTCTTT
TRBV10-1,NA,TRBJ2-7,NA,CASSTPTTVHSYEQYF,TGCGCCAGCAGCACCCCGACGACAGTACACTCCTACGAGCAGTACTTC
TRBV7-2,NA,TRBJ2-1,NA,CASSLRLYNEQFF,TGTGCCAGCAGCTTACGACTATACAATGAGCAGTTCTTC
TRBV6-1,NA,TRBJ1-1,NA,CASSVGWGLNTEAFF,TGTGCCAGCAGTGTTGGGTGGGGCTTGAACACTGAAGCTTTCTTT
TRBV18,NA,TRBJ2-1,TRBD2,CASSPPITGLAGYNEQFF,TGTGCCAGCTCACCACCCATAACGGGACTAGCGGGATACAATGAGCAGTTCTTC
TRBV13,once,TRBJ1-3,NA,CASSFGQRDTIYF,TGTGCCAGCAGCTTCGGACAGCGGGACACCATATATTTT
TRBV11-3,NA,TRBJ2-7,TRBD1,CASSLAGTGGEQYF,TGTGCCAGCAGCTTAGCCGGGACAGGAGGCGAGCAGTACTTC
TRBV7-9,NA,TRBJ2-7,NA,CASSPQQGRTYEQYF,TGTGCCAGCAGCCCCCAACAGGGGAGGACCTACGAGCAGTACTTC
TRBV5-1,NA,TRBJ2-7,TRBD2,CASSQTPSGTYEQYF,TGCGCCAGCAGTCAAACTCCTAGCGGGACGTACGAGCAGTACTTC
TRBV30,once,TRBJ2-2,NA,CAWSATRGYMGGELFF,TGTGCCTGGAGTGCTACGAGAGGGTACATGGGCGGGGAGCTGTTTTTT
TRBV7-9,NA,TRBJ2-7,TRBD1,CASSLGTGGKYEQYF,TGTGCCAGCAGCTTAGGGACAGGGGGCAAGTACGAGCAGTACTTC
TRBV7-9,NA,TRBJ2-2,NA,CASTRLRDVGAGELFF,TGTGCCAGCACCAGATTACGGGACGTCGGGGCCGGGGAGCTGTTTTTT
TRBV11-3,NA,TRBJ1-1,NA,CASSLLGITEAFF,TGTGCCAGCAGCTTACTGGGGATTACTGAAGCTTTCTTT
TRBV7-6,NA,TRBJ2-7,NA,CASSSSPYEQYF,TGTGCCAGCAGCTCTTCCCCCTACGAGCAGTACTTC
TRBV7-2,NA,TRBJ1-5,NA,CASSLEYYSNQPQHF,TGTGCCAGCAGCTTAGAGTACTATAGCAATCAGCCCCAGCATTTT
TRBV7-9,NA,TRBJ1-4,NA,CASSPGGATNEKLFF,TGTGCCAGCAGCCCCGGGGGGGCAACTAATGAAAAACTGTTTTTT
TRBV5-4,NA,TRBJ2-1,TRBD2,CASSLTSGTGNEQFF,TGTGCCAGCAGCTTGACTAGCGGGACGGGAAATGAGCAGTTCTTC
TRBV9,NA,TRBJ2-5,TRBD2,CASSVDLAGVTQYF,TGTGCCAGCAGCGTAGATCTAGCGGGGGTGACCCAGTACTTC
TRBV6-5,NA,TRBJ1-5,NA,CASSYRRRDQPQHF,TGTGCCAGCAGTTACCGGAGGAGGGATCAGCCCCAGCATTTT
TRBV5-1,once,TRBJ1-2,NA,CASSQNGPTYGYTF,TGCGCCAGCAGCCAAAACGGGCCAACGTATGGCTACACCTTC
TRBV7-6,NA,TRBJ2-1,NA,CASSRTGYEQFF,TGTGCCAGCAGCCGAACAGGGTACGAGCAGTTCTTC
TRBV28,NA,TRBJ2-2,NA,CASSFGRRTGELFF,TGTGCCAGCAGTTTCGGGAGACGGACCGGGGAGCTGTTTTTT
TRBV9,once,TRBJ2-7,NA,CAHLGDGGLSYEQYF,TGTGCCCACCTCGGGGACGGGGGACTCTCCTACGAGCAGTACTTC
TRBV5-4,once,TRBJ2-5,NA,CASSSVLGQPQETQYF,TGTGCCAGCAGCTCAGTTTTGGGACAACCTCAAGAGACCCAGTACTTC
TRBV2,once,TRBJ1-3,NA,CASSAQIFSGNTIYF,TGTGCCAGCAGTGCGCAGATCTTCTCTGGAAACACCATATATTTT
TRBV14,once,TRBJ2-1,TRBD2,CASSRREASFSYNEQFF,TGTGCCAGCAGCCGCCGGGAGGCTAGCTTCTCCTACAATGAGCAGTTCTTC
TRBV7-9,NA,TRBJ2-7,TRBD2,CASSSHTRYTSGASEQYF,TGTGCCAGCAGCTCGCATACTCGATATACCAGCGGGGCCTCCGAGCAGTACTTC
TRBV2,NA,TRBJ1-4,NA,CASSEQGLANEKLFF,TGTGCCAGCAGTGAGCAGGGGCTAGCTAATGAAAAACTGTTTTTT
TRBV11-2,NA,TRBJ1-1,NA,CASSTQTYGTEAFF,TGTGCCAGCAGCACACAAACATACGGTACTGAAGCTTTCTTT